The clone carrying this T cell receptor (beta chain) occurred once. Its antigen is still unknown. This specimen belongs to a study of CD8 T cells in ankylosing spondylitis. Quantitative 5'-RACE with molecular barcodes was used to make the TCR beta libraries. MiXCR was run by TCRdb on the 5' RACE reads, yielding one entry per CDR3 protein. This table has under 170,000 distinct CDR3 sequences, under 55% appearing once. The CDR3 loop spans 14 amino acids. V trimming: 6 bases; J trimming: 4 bases; junction bases outside the gene matches: 4. Study-level findings and limits: Certain motif variants had earlier been reported in reactive arthritis synovial fluid and blood. For ankylosing spondylitis blood, a TCR beta motif of 7 or 8 highly homologous variants appeared characteristic. Reported data indicate significant enrichment of disease-linked clones within matched ankylosing spondylitis synovial fluid.

The sequencing input was synovial fluid, either unsorted or a sorted T cell fraction (not recorded which). The rearrangement links TRBV12-3 or TRBV12-4 to TRBJ2-5, with 11 nucleotides matching TRBD1. The TCR was taken from a male donor with ankylosing spondylitis. The CDR3 nucleotides read TGTGCCAGCAGACCGGGACAGGGGGTAGAGACCCAGTACTTC. This sequence encodes CASRPGQGVETQYF.